This TCR beta chain appears in the sequencing data of a study of blood T cell repertoires in COVID-19. Across the whole study: In each case, the material was cDNA or gDNA derived from T cells, B-cell-depleted T cells, or PBMCs.

In the authors' workflow: Cell counts per sample came from amplifying reference gene primers. TCRdb's copy holds only in-frame clones and misses some; the assay was immunoSEQ multiplex PCR. V and J calls and clone size are as listed in that table; D and trimming were resolved from the DNA. The data contain a few hundred thousand clones, about nine tenths of them seen just once; the ten biggest clones take up around 0.94%. The length of the CDR3 is 13 residues. Germline loops: CDR1 MNHEY, CDR2 SVGEGT. Trimming removed 9 bases from V and 5 bases from J; junction bases left unmatched: 9. This receptor was identified in a woman in her forties who had been exposed to COVID-19. The sample taken for sequencing was PBMCs or T cells enriched from blood (not recorded which). This chain links TRBV6-2 or TRBV6-3 with TRBJ2-7; TRBD1 matches at 8 bases. The CDR3 DNA sequence: TGTGCCAGTAGTACCAGGGGGCTGGACGAGCAGTACTTC. Translating it yields CASSTRGLDEQYF.